This T cell receptor (beta chain) was identified in a study of T-cell memory formation after mild COVID-19. Study summary: The TCR clusters were mostly specific to one donor. General observations from the study: CD4/CD8 balance held among clones contracting day 15 to 85, and later expanders leaned CD4+.

This clonotype was seen a few times. Antigen unknown. A single record per CDR3 protein comes from TCRdb applying MiXCR to the 5' RACE reads. The sample yields 45,000 to 65,000 distinct CDR3 sequences, approximately 9% seen once. This CDR3 contains 11 residues. The V and J ends lost 2 bases and 5 bases respectively, with 3 bases between them. The germline CDR1 and CDR2 sequences are SEHNR and FQNEAQ (reference sequence). The source material was PBMCs or a T cell subset sorted from them (not recorded which). This chain links TRBV7-9 with TRBJ1-1; D is unresolved. The clonotype originates from an adult woman who had mild COVID-19 (a few samples of this study predate the infection). Cell type and time point are not known. The CDR3 bases are TGTGCCAGCAGCTTAATGACTGAAGCTTTCTTT. This sequence encodes CASSLMTEAFF.